What follows are 4 T cell receptor beta chains derived from one specimen sequenced in a study of T cell repertoires in aging, cancer and after chemotherapy. Multiplex touch-down PCR with TRB-A/B primers amplified rearranged V-D-J TRB sequences. MiXCR, applied by TCRdb to the multiplex PCR reads, yields one record per CDR3 protein. The data hold about 3,000 distinct CDR3 sequences, with about 35% observed a single time. The template was genomic DNA from peripheral blood, not RNA. Sequencing was performed on blood. These receptors came from a human donor with a solid tumor.

This chain joins TRBV27 and TRBJ1-5; the D gene is possibly TRBD1 (5 bases). CDR3 length: 16 amino acids. Trimming took off 6 bases at V and 0 bases at J, with 15 bases between the two ends. Germline V gene sequence: CDR1 MNHEY, CDR2 SMNVEV (reference sequence). The CDR3 spells CASRGKGTYSNQPQHF. The CDR3 DNA reads TGTGCCAGCAGGGGGAAGGGGACCTATAGCAATCAGCCCCAGCATTTT.

CDR3 residues: CASSLVASGRARETQYF. Written as DNA, the CDR3 is TGTGCCAGCAGCTTAGTAGCTAGCGGGAGGGCCCGAGAGACCCAGTACTTC. The gene calls are TRBV7-9 and TRBJ2-5; 12 bases agree with TRBD2. V lost 1 base to trimming and J lost 4 bases; unmatched junction nucleotides: 7. Per the germline V gene, CDR1 is SEHNR and CDR2 is FQNEAQ (reference sequence). This CDR3 has 17 residues.

The chain uses TRBV4-2 and TRBJ2-2; D ambiguous. V was shortened by 4 bases and J by 0 bases, with 15 bases between the two germline ends. CDR1 is LGHNA, CDR2 YNFKEQ, per germline. The CDR3 sequence is 17 residues long. The CDR3, as DNA: TGTGCCAGCAGCCGTAGGATGGACGCCGCGAACACCGGGGAGCTGTTTTTT. It yields the protein CASSRRMDAANTGELFF.

This sequence joins TRBV4-3 and TRBJ2-7, with D perhaps given as TRBD1 or TRBD2 (5 bases each). In germline, CDR1 is LGHNA, CDR2 YSLEER. Trimming took off 1 base at V and 0 bases at J, with 10 bases between the two ends. The CDR3 sequence is 15 residues long. CDR3 loop: CASSQGGGSSYEQYF. The CDR3 nucleotides are TGCGCCAGCAGCCAAGGGGGCGGGTCCTCCTACGAGCAGTACTTC.